This TCR beta chain emerged from a study of T cell clones after liver transplantation. Overall study: Pre-transplant mixed lymphocyte reactions yielded third-party-reactive TCRbeta sequences as comparators for graft-donor-reactive sequences. Draws occurred before transplant, before withdrawal, and after complete or failed withdrawal.

TCRdb's table, derived via immunoSEQ multiplex PCR, lists solely in-frame clones and lacks some. The data hold fewer than 20,000 clones, with 75% to 90% observed a single time. This clone was detected once. CDR1 is SEHNR, CDR2 FQNEAQ, per germline (reference sequence). This CDR3 spans 14 amino acids. The germline V and J ends were trimmed by 5 bases and 0 bases, with 9 bases remaining between them. The TCR originated in a human donor who received a liver transplant. This sample comprised CD8+ T cells from blood, obtained before liver transplant. This chain joins TRBV7-9 and TRBJ2-3, with D perhaps TRBD1 (5 bases). CDR3 nucleotides: TGTGCCAGCAGCGGTCAGGGTAGCACAGATACGCAGTATTTT. This sequence encodes CASSGQGSTDTQYF.